The next 25 T cell receptor beta chains were all read from a single sample in a study of control samples from healthy donors and cancer patients. Using immunoSEQ multiplex PCR, the repertoire was profiled, and TCRdb retains in-frame clones only, with some absent. The sample consists of more than 95,000 clones, 85% to 95% of them appearing once. Sequencing input: PBMCs. These receptors were taken from an elderly man with head and neck cancer.

The rearrangement links TRBV5-4 to TRBJ2-3, with 8 positions matching TRBD1. V lost 4 bases and J lost 0; bases outside the gene matches: 7. The CDR3 is made up of 16 amino acids. Germline V gene data show CDR1 as SGHNT and CDR2 as YYREEE (reference sequence). The chain's CDR3 is CASSPRTGRSTDTQYF. The DNA of the CDR3 is TGTGCCAGCAGCCCCCGGACAGGGCGAAGCACAGATACGCAGTATTTT.

The chain is built from TRBV27 and TRBJ1-1; D gene uncertain. The CDR3 is 11 residues long. The ends were cut back, 5 bases at V and 8 bases at J, with 9 bases in the middle. Germline values: CDR1 MNHEY, CDR2 SMNVEV (reference sequence). CDR3 coding DNA: TGTGCCAGCAGTGGATGGCTGGAAGCTTTCTTT. Translated: CASSGWLEAFF.

This clone was observed once. A junction boundary mismatches the germline segment, possibly from a read error. This rearrangement joins TRBV5-1 to TRBJ2-2, with D perhaps TRBD1 (5 bases). In germline, CDR1 is SGHRS, CDR2 YFSETQ. The CDR3 is 15 residues long. This CDR3 reads CASSLAAGNPGELFF. CDR3 bases: TGCGCCAGCAGCTTGGCGGCAGGGAACCCCGGGGAGCTGTTTTTT. Full variable domain (missing parts from reference TRBV5-1 and TRBJ2-2): KAGVTQTPRYLIKTRGQQVTLSCSPISGHRSVSWYQQTPGQGLQFLFEYFSETQRNKGNFPGRFSGRQFSNSRSEMNVSTLELGDSALYLCASSLAAGNPGELFFGEGSRLTVL.

The V and J genes are TRBV5-8 and TRBJ2-7; perhaps TRBD2 as D (6 bases). V gave up 2 bases and J gave up 4 bases, with 7 bases separating them. This CDR3 has 12 residues. CDR1 is SGHTS and CDR2 is YDEGEE in the germline V gene. The CDR3 is CASSFGGYEQYF. The CDR3 DNA sequence: TGTGCCAGCAGCTTCGGGGGTTACGAGCAGTACTTC.

This chain uses TRBV18 with TRBJ1-1, with a weak D call TRBD1 (5 bases). The CDR3 loop spans 11 amino acids. Trimming shortened V by 2 bases and J by 11 bases, and 9 bases separated the two germline ends. Per the germline V gene, CDR1 is KGHSH and CDR2 is LQKENI. CDR3 coding DNA: TGTGCCAGCTCACCAGGGGGGAGGGCTTTCTTT. Protein sequence: CASSPGGRAFF.

The rearrangement joins TRBV3-1 (or the pseudogene TRBV3-2) to TRBJ2-7, with a tentative D call TRBD1 (6 bases). The V gene lost 4 bases and the J gene lost 2 bases, with 15 bases spanning the gap. The CDR3 is made up of 15 amino acids. Looked up from germline, CDR1 is LGHDT and CDR2 is YNNKEL (reference sequence). The CDR3 loop reads CASSPNSRGTYEQYF. The CDR3 DNA is TGTGCCAGCAGCCCCAATAGCAGGGGCACCTACGAGCAGTACTTC.

This chain connects TRBV10-2 to TRBJ2-2, with 8 bases lining up with TRBD1. There are 15 residues in the CDR3. V lost 3 bases to trimming and J lost 4 bases; unmatched junction nucleotides: 4. Germline CDR1 WSHSY, CDR2 SAAADI. This chain's CDR3 is CASSEQGVGTGELFF. CDR3 nucleotide sequence: TGCGCCAGCAGTGAACAGGGGGTGGGCACCGGGGAGCTGTTTTTT.

The chain is built from TRBV5-4 and TRBJ2-7; 7 bases are shared with TRBD1. The CDR3 contains 15 residues. Germline V lookup: CDR1 SGHNT, CDR2 YYREEE (reference sequence). Trimming cost V 4 bases and J 3 bases; bases outside gene matches: 10. The CDR3 sequence is CASSRGRTGVYEQYF. The CDR3 nucleotides read TGTGCCAGCAGCCGTGGTAGAACAGGGGTCTACGAGCAGTACTTC.

This clone has a single count. The chain combines TRBV6-5 with TRBJ2-7, with D possibly being TRBD1 (6 bases). Germline values: CDR1 MNHEY, CDR2 SVGAGI. The CDR3 runs 12 residues. The V end was cut by 4 bases, the J end by 7 bases, with 11 bases between. The CDR3 DNA sequence: TGTGCCAGCAGTTCTCTGACAGGAGAGCAGTACTTC. It codes for CASSSLTGEQYF.

V and J are TRBV2 and TRBJ1-1, with 7 nucleotides matching TRBD1. From germline, CDR1 is SNHLY and CDR2 FYNNEI. J gave up 5 bases and V 6 bases, and 6 bases lay outside the gene matches. CDR3 length: 13 amino acids. The CDR3 spells CASSGDRETEAFF. The CDR3 bases are TGTGCCAGCAGCGGAGACAGGGAGACTGAAGCTTTCTTT. Based on the CDR3 plus reference TRBV2 and TRBJ1-1, the full variable domain is EPEVTQTPSHQVTQMGQEVILRCVPISNHLYFYWYRQILGQKVEFLVSFYNNEISEKSEIFDDQFSVERPDGSNFTLKIRSTKLEDSAMYFCASSGDRETEAFFGQGTRLTVV.

V is TRBV7-2 and J is TRBJ1-6, with TRBD1 as a possible D gene (5 bases). The V and J ends lost 4 bases and 7 bases respectively, with 8 bases between them. From germline, CDR1 is SGHTA and CDR2 FQGNSA. CDR3 length equals 13 residues. CDR3: CASSSNRNSPLHF. The CDR3, as DNA: TGTGCCAGCAGCTCCAACAGGAATTCACCCCTCCACTTT.

The chain couples TRBV5-6 to TRBJ1-6, with unresolved D. CDR3 length: 12 residues. V was shortened by 2 bases and J by 9 bases, with 6 bases between the two germline ends. Per germline, CDR1 SGHDT and CDR2 YYEEEE. CDR3 sequence (DNA): TGTGCCAGCAGCTTCTGGGGTTCACCCCTCCACTTT. Protein sequence: CASSFWGSPLHF.

The chain employs TRBV5-6 and TRBJ2-3, with D maybe TRBD2 (5 bases). The CDR3 spans 15 residues. Germline V gives CDR1 SGHDT, CDR2 YYEEEE. V was clipped by 1 base and J by 2 bases, with 11 bases between them. The CDR3: CASSLTGGPTDTQYF. CDR3 in DNA: TGTGCCAGCAGCTTGACGGGCGGGCCCACAGATACGCAGTATTTT.

The rearrangement joins TRBV5-4 to TRBJ2-5; D uncertain. The CDR3 consists of 12 residues. Germline V lookup: CDR1 SGHNT, CDR2 YYREEE (reference sequence). Trimming took off 4 bases at V and 2 bases at J, with 6 bases between the two ends. This CDR3 is CASSTYQETQYF. The CDR3 coding sequence is TGTGCCAGCAGCACCTATCAAGAGACCCAGTACTTC.

In this sample, this clone turned up once. The chain carries TRBV29-1 and TRBJ2-7; TRBD1 agrees at 9 bases. V lost 3 bases and J lost 8; bases outside the gene matches: 8. From germline, CDR1 is SQVTM and CDR2 ANQGSEA. The length of the CDR3 is 13 residues. Written as DNA, the CDR3 is TGCAGCGTTGATATGGAGGGACAGGGAAAGCAGTACTTC. Amino acids: CSVDMEGQGKQYF.

The rearrangement links TRBV11-2 to TRBJ1-4; no clear D gene. Germline loops: CDR1 SGHAT, CDR2 FQNNGV. The CDR3 loop spans 15 amino acids. V was pared by 1 base and J by 0 bases, with 6 bases between. This chain's CDR3 is CASSLGSATNEKLFF. CDR3 nucleotides: TGTGCCAGCAGCTTAGGGTCCGCAACTAATGAAAAACTGTTTTTT.

The chain joins TRBV11-3 to TRBJ2-3; 7 positions agree with TRBD2. This CDR3 spans 17 amino acids. J lost 4 bases, V lost 5 bases, and 15 bases had no gene match. Germline assignment: CDR1 SGHNT and CDR2 YENEEA. The chain's CDR3 is CASSRASGTLAPDTQYF. CDR3 in DNA: TGTGCCAGCAGCAGGGCTAGCGGAACCCTAGCGCCAGATACGCAGTATTTT.

This chain links TRBV7-2 with TRBJ1-3; D is unresolved. The V end was cut by 1 base, the J end by 11 bases, with 12 bases between. Germline-derived CDR1 and CDR2 are SGHTA and FQGNSA. There are 13 residues in the CDR3. CDR3 sequence reads: CASSLEAHGAIYF. The CDR3 bases are TGTGCCAGCAGCTTAGAGGCCCATGGGGCCATATATTTT. The variable domain in full, completed from reference TRBV7-2 and TRBJ1-3, reads GAGVSQSPSNKVTEKGKDVELRCDPISGHTALYWYRQSLGQGLEFLIYFQGNSAPDKSGLPSDRFSAERTGGSVSTLTIQRTQQEDSAVYLCASSLEAHGAIYFGEGSWLTVV.

The rearrangement links TRBV12-5 to TRBJ2-1, with D perhaps given as TRBD1 or TRBD2 (6 bases each). With 6 bases removed from V and 12 bases from J, the gap between germline ends came to 24 bases. The CDR3 consists of 15 residues. The germline gives CDR1 LGHNT, CDR2 FRNRAP. CDR3 nucleotide sequence: TGTGCTAGTGGCCGCGGGATAGGGGGTCTTTCGGGGCAGTTCTTC. It codes for CASGRGIGGLSGQFF.

The chain employs TRBV9 and TRBJ2-2; 12 positions match TRBD2. V shed 0 bases, J shed 8 bases, and the junction held 8 bases outside the gene matches. Germline-derived CDR1 and CDR2 are SGDLS and YYNGEE. This CDR3 has 17 amino acids. The CDR3 reads CASSVGLAGAVAGELFF. As DNA, the CDR3 is TGTGCCAGCAGCGTAGGACTAGCGGGGGCCGTCGCGGGGGAGCTGTTTTTT.

This clone was counted once. The chain uses TRBV14 and TRBJ2-3; 7 bases agree with TRBD1. J was trimmed by 0 bases and V by 2 bases; bases with no gene match: 8. Germline CDR1 and CDR2: SGHDN and FVKESK. The CDR3 length is 17 residues. DNA for the CDR3: TGTGCCAGCAGCCAACGGGACAGACATCCTAGCACAGATACGCAGTATTTT. As protein: CASSQRDRHPSTDTQYF.

J is TRBJ1-2 and V is TRBV18; D unclear. The CDR3 runs to 13 residues. Germline CDR1 and CDR2: KGHSH and LQKENI. The V end lost 4 bases, the J end lost 4 bases, and 10 bases lay between the germline ends. The CDR3 reads CASSHAEIYGYTF. The CDR3 coding sequence is TGTGCCAGCTCACACGCAGAAATCTATGGCTACACCTTC.

The genes are TRBV9 and TRBJ1-5; TRBD1 is a possible D gene (5 bases). Trimming removed 4 bases from V and 2 bases from J, with 10 bases in between. The CDR3 totals 14 residues. Germline-derived CDR1 and CDR2 are SGDLS and YYNGEE. The CDR3 loop is CASSPTGGNQPQHF. The CDR3 nucleotides read TGTGCCAGCAGCCCCACGGGGGGCAATCAGCCCCAGCATTTT.

The chain recombines TRBV5-1 with TRBJ2-7, with D unclear. The germline gives CDR1 SGHRS, CDR2 YFSETQ. The CDR3 covers 14 residues. Trimming shortened V by 0 bases and J by 2 bases, and 9 bases separated the two germline ends. This CDR3 is CASSLVDGTYEQYF. In DNA, the CDR3 is TGCGCCAGCAGCTTGGTTGACGGAACCTACGAGCAGTACTTC.

V usage is TRBV6-5 and J usage is TRBJ1-2; maybe TRBD1 (6 bases). Germline V gives CDR1 MNHEY, CDR2 SVGAGI. The ends were cut back, 5 bases at V and 8 bases at J, with 15 bases in the middle. The length of the CDR3 is 13 residues. CDR3: CASSPAGDRGYTF. For the CDR3, the DNA is TGTGCCAGCAGTCCTGCAGGGGATAGGGGCTACACCTTC.